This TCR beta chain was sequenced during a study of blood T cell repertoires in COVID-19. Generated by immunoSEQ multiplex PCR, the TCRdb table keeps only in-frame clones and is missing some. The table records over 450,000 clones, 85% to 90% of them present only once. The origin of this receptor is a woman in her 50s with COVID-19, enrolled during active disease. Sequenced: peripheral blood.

This CDR3 reads CASHGNTEAFF. The CDR3 DNA reads TGTGCCAGCCACGGGAACACTGAAGCTTTCTTT. The V gene is TRBV6-5, the J gene TRBJ1-1; D is undetermined. V gave up 8 bases and J gave up 1 base, with 5 bases separating them. This CDR3 is 11 amino acids long. The germline gives CDR1 MNHEY, CDR2 SVGAGI.